Reported below is one TCR beta chain. Its antigen is currently not known. No base quality values were provided; no much bigger clone lies one nucleotide off. This entry belongs to a study of human thymus T cells (TCRdb year 2020). In terms of the full investigation: The study described the TCR alpha and beta repertoires in under 10 infant thymus samples and a few matching peripheral blood samples. The cohort included more than five male and two female infants, with donor ages spanning 7 to 244 days. Results the study describes overall, beyond this receptor: The related research reported highly overlapping thymic TCR repertoires among unrelated individuals. Usage of V and J gene segments appeared to be biased in both the thymic and the peripheral blood repertoires. On average, roughly 740,000 unique TCRB clonotypes were obtained from thymus samples, compared with roughly 84,000 from blood samples.

Using the immunoSEQ multiplex PCR assay, the TCRB and TCRAD loci were amplified from a standardized quantity of quality-controlled genomic DNA. The amplicons spanned the V(D)J region and were long enough to cover the CDR3 and allow V and J genes to be identified. Through the commercial immunoSEQ service, the amplicons were sequenced on an Illumina platform. In the authors' own workflow: Primer bias and sequencing errors were corrected as previously described, and TCRAD and TCRB were defined on the basis of the IMGT database. Analysis of the repertoires was done with immunoSEQ Analyzer 3.0 and VDJTools and included basic statistics, V/J segment usage, diversity estimates, rarefaction and pairwise overlap. To estimate diversity, the Chao1, ChaoE, Efron-Thisted, Shannon and inverse Simpson indices were applied, and diversity was also estimated on datasets down-sampled to the smallest sample. Repertoire overlap used strict matching of CDR3 nucleotide sequence, V gene and J gene, with Jaccard-based multidimensional scaling clustering. Entries here come from immuneACCESS through TCRdb and include only in-frame sequences with V and J called. Some clones fail to appear in such tables; in the studies checked, an unresolved V gene covers under half of the shortfall, and the cause of the remainder is unknown. Clone size and the V and J calls come from that table; the DNA yielded D and trimming. The sample records approximately 70,000 clones, 85% to 95% of which are singletons. The top ten clonotypes cover around 0.034% of the sample.

Ends trimmed: V by 3 bases, J by 5 bases; bases unmatched to a gene: 11. The cysteine opens and the phenylalanine closes a CDR3 of 17 amino acids. This entry keeps only the CDR3 DNA: 51 bases, framed from base 1. CDR1 is given as MDHEN and CDR2 as SYDVKM, both from the germline V gene. Thymus tissue was collected as surgical resects that were removed during corrective cardiac surgery. Immunologically healthy infants undergoing open corrective cardiac surgery for congenital heart defects in Finland were used as donors. After being mechanically released from the tissue, thymocytes were kept at -70 degrees C in pellets of about 9-32 million cells. Genomic DNA was extracted from frozen cell pellets with a QIAsymphony instrument.

This sequence was found in a girl less than two years old with a congenital heart defect but otherwise immunologically healthy. Sequenced material: thymus tissue. The sequence joins TRBV28 to TRBJ2-7; 12 bases in the junction line up with TRBD1. The DNA is as follows: TGTGCCAGCAGTTTTGTAGGGAGGGACAGGGGGCTGGACGAGCAGTACTTC. It specifies CASSFVGRDRGLDEQYF.